The 30 T cell receptor beta chains presented below share a single source sample, sequenced in a study of blood T cell repertoires in COVID-19. The table came from immunoSEQ multiplex PCR; TCRdb's copy has only in-frame clones and leaves some out. The profile covers 200,000 to 250,000 clones, with 85% appearing a single time and about 3% taken by the ten largest. Sequencing input: peripheral blood. These receptors were taken from a man between 50 and 59 years old who had recovered from COVID-19.

As DNA, the CDR3 is TGCGCCAGCAGCTCTCCCCAGGGCATGAACACTGAAGCTTTCTTT. Protein sequence: CASSSPQGMNTEAFF. The V call is TRBV5-1, the J call TRBJ1-1; tentatively, D is TRBD1 (5 bases). Trimming took 3 bases from V and 0 from J, leaving 12 bases between them. CDR1 and CDR2 (germline): SGHRS, YFSETQ. This CDR3 has 15 amino acids.

CDR3 in DNA: TGTGCCAGCAGACGACAGGGGATAAGGGATACGCAGTATTTT. It specifies CASRRQGIRDTQYF. This rearrangement joins TRBV2 to TRBJ2-3; 8 nucleotides line up with TRBD1. V gave up 6 bases and J gave up 6 bases; unmatched junction bases: 8. The CDR3 is made up of 14 amino acids. Germline values: CDR1 SNHLY, CDR2 FYNNEI.

V gene TRBV2 combines with J gene TRBJ2-1, with D tentatively TRBD1 (6 bases). The germline gives CDR1 SNHLY, CDR2 FYNNEI. The V gene lost 5 bases and the J gene lost 7 bases, with 12 bases spanning the gap. The CDR3 loop spans 13 amino acids. This CDR3 is CASSQGNLNEQFF. The CDR3 nucleotides read TGTGCCAGCAGTCAGGGGAATTTGAATGAGCAGTTCTTC. Full variable domain (remainder filled in from reference TRBV2 and TRBJ2-1): EPEVTQTPSHQVTQMGQEVILRCVPISNHLYFYWYRQILGQKVEFLVSFYNNEISEKSEIFDDQFSVERPDGSNFTLKIRSTKLEDSAMYFCASSQGNLNEQFFGPGTRLTVL.

This chain connects TRBV9 to TRBJ2-5, with D unresolved. From germline, CDR1 is SGDLS and CDR2 YYNGEE. Trimming pared 4 bases from V and 1 base from J, leaving 11 bases between. The CDR3 extends over 14 amino acids. CDR3 amino acids: CASSSRALQETQYF. The CDR3 nucleotides are TGTGCCAGCAGCTCAAGAGCCCTCCAAGAGACCCAGTACTTC.

The count of this clone is one. The chain uses TRBV18 and TRBJ2-6; unclear D gene. Germline V gene lookup returns CDR1 KGHSH and CDR2 LQKENI. The CDR3 sequence is 15 residues long. V lost 3 bases, J lost 0 bases, and 6 bases lay in between. This CDR3 is CASSPLSSGANVLTF. DNA of the CDR3: TGTGCCAGCTCACCCCTAAGCTCTGGGGCCAACGTCCTGACTTTC.

CDR3 DNA sequence: TGTGCCAGCAGCTTAGCGGGAATTACAGATACGCAGTATTTT. Its protein product is CASSLAGITDTQYF. The chain uses TRBV5-4 and TRBJ2-3; 7 positions agree with TRBD2. The CDR3 runs to 14 residues. V gave up 2 bases and J gave up 3 bases; unmatched junction bases: 3. Germline V lookup: CDR1 SGHNT, CDR2 YYREEE (reference sequence).

The rearrangement uses TRBV30 and TRBJ2-7, with D tentatively TRBD2 (6 bases). Germline V gene data show CDR1 as GTSNPN and CDR2 as SVGIG (reference sequence). The germline V and J ends were trimmed by 5 bases and 5 bases, with 13 bases remaining between them. The CDR3 runs to 12 residues. This CDR3 reads CAWGPTSNEQYF. In DNA, the CDR3 is TGTGCCTGGGGGCCGACTAGTAACGAGCAGTACTTC. The full variable domain, rest sourced from reference TRBV30 and TRBJ2-7, is SQTIHQWPATLVQPVGSPLSLECTVEGTSNPNLYWYRQAAGRGLQLLFYSVGIGQISSEVPQNLSASRPQDRQFILSSKKLLLSDSGFYLCAWGPTSNEQYFGPGTRLTVT.

This chain connects TRBV19 to TRBJ2-7; perhaps TRBD2 as D (6 bases). Trimming stripped 3 bases from V and 7 bases from J, with 19 bases between. CDR1 LNHDA and CDR2 SQIVND come from the germline V gene (reference sequence). The CDR3 contains 15 residues. Here the CDR3 DNA reads TGTGCCAGTAGTATCGGGTCGAGTGGGGGGAAGGAGCAGTACTTC. Its translation is CASSIGSSGGKEQYF.

The chain employs TRBV12-2 and TRBJ2-7; the DNA was not used to check the table's D call, TRBD1. TRBV12-2 represents a pseudogene. The CDR3 sequence is 17 residues long. The CDR3 DNA follows: TGTGCAAGTCGCTTAAGGGGGCTTGTTCCAGGGAACTACGAGCAGTACTTC. This gives the protein CASRLRGLVPGNYEQYF.

The V call is TRBV9, the J call TRBJ1-1; no definite D call. Germline CDR1 is SGDLS and CDR2 is YYNGEE. The germline V and J ends were trimmed by 1 base and 1 base, with 11 bases remaining between them. The CDR3 contains 15 residues. For the CDR3, the DNA is TGTGCCAGCAGCGTACTAGAGGGTTCGAACACTGAAGCTTTCTTT. It is translated as CASSVLEGSNTEAFF.

This clone was counted a single time. The chain has TRBV3-1 (or the pseudogene TRBV3-2) and TRBJ1-1; the D gene is possibly TRBD1 (6 bases). The CDR3 consists of 15 residues. The germline V gene encodes CDR1 LGHDT and CDR2 YNNKEL (reference sequence). The ends were cut back, 4 bases at V and 0 bases at J, with 12 bases in the middle. This chain's CDR3 is CASSPRGTMNTEAFF. The DNA of the CDR3 is TGTGCCAGCAGCCCCAGGGGAACCATGAACACTGAAGCTTTCTTT.

The V call is TRBV7-9, the J call TRBJ2-7; TRBD2 aligns across 12 bases. CDR3 length: 15 residues. Trimming at V came to 5 bases and at J to 5 bases, leaving 7 bases not matched to a gene. Germline lookup yields CDR1 SEHNR and CDR2 FQNEAQ (reference sequence). This CDR3 is CASSPRLAGVDEQYF. In nucleotides, the CDR3 is TGTGCCAGCAGCCCTCGACTAGCGGGAGTCGACGAGCAGTACTTC. The variable domain in full, with the rest retrieved from reference TRBV7-9 and TRBJ2-7, is DTGVSQNPRHKITKRGQNVTFRCDPISEHNRLYWYRQTLGQGPEFLTYFQNEAQLEKSRLLSDRFSAERPKGSFSTLEIQRTEQGDSAMYLCASSPRLAGVDEQYFGPGTRLTVT.

In nucleotides, the CDR3 is TGTGCCAGCAGTTATGAGGGTTCGGCTAACTATGGCTACACCTTC. Its translation is CASSYEGSANYGYTF. The J gene is TRBJ1-2, the V gene TRBV6-5; D unresolved. V shed 3 bases and J shed 0 bases, with 11 bases lying between them. Germline loops: CDR1 MNHEY, CDR2 SVGAGI. The CDR3 consists of 15 residues.

This clone was observed a single time. This sequence joins TRBV7-9 and TRBJ2-5, with D unresolved. The CDR3 is made up of 12 amino acids. CDR1 and CDR2 (germline): SEHNR, FQNEAQ (reference sequence). With 5 bases removed from V and 5 bases from J, the gap between germline ends came to 9 bases. CDR3 protein: CASSRGLETQYF. CDR3 sequence (DNA): TGTGCCAGCAGCCGAGGCCTGGAGACCCAGTACTTC.

This clone was recorded a few times. This chain links TRBV6-5 with TRBJ2-7, with 12 bases that match TRBD2. With 10 bases clipped from V and 10 bases from J, the junction kept 8 bases outside the gene matches. Germline V gene data show CDR1 as MNHEY and CDR2 as SVGAGI. The CDR3 runs 12 residues. In DNA form, the CDR3 reads TGTGCCACCTCTCTGACTAGCGGGAGACAGTACTTC. Residues: CATSLTSGRQYF.

This chain connects TRBV28 to TRBJ1-1, with TRBD1 identical over 7 bases. The CDR3 is made up of 12 amino acids. Germline CDR1 is MDHEN and CDR2 is SYDVKM. V shed 2 bases and J 8 bases; nucleotides not matched to a gene: 2. The DNA of the CDR3 is TGTGCCAGCAGTTTACTAGGGGGCGAAGCTTTCTTT. Its protein product is CASSLLGGEAFF.

J is TRBJ2-7 and V is TRBV6-5; 9 bases line up with TRBD1. CDR1 and CDR2 from the germline V gene are MNHEY and SVGAGI. CDR3 length: 16 residues. Losses at the gene ends were 2 bases for V and 2 bases for J; bases not matched to a gene: 7. CDR3 bases: TGTGCCAGCAGTTACCTGGCGGACAGGGGACCCTACGAGCAGTACTTC. Amino acids: CASSYLADRGPYEQYF.

CDR3 sequence (DNA): TGTGCCAGCAGTTTTGTGTCCGGGACAGGGTCCCGCTACGAGCAGTACTTC. Amino acid sequence: CASSFVSGTGSRYEQYF. The V call is TRBV27, the J call TRBJ2-7, with TRBD1 identical over 9 bases. Germline V lookup: CDR1 MNHEY, CDR2 SMNVEV (reference sequence). This CDR3 has 17 amino acids. V was pared by 3 bases and J by 3 bases, with 12 bases of the junction left unmatched.

This chain connects TRBV6-5 to TRBJ2-1, with 8 bases identical to TRBD2. Germline CDR1 is MNHEY and CDR2 is SVGAGI. Trimming removed 6 bases from V and 4 bases from J; junction bases left unmatched: 8. This CDR3 contains 15 residues. CDR3 coding DNA: TGTGCCAGCAGGAGAGCGGGAGCCTATTACAATGAGCAGTTCTTC. This encodes CASRRAGAYYNEQFF.

The sample holds one count of this clone. The V call is TRBV6-2 or TRBV6-3, the J call TRBJ2-7; 13 positions agree with TRBD2. The CDR3 runs 17 residues. The V and J ends lost 2 bases and 1 base, in that order; junction bases with no gene match: 5. Germline values: CDR1 MNHEY, CDR2 SVGEGT. DNA for the CDR3: TGTGCCAGCAGTTACCAGACTAGCGGGAGGTTATCCTACGAGCAGTACTTC. Its translation: CASSYQTSGRLSYEQYF.

V gene TRBV4-1 combines with J gene TRBJ2-4; tentatively, D is TRBD1 (6 bases). Germline CDR1 reads MGHRA; CDR2 reads YSYEKL. The CDR3 consists of 15 residues. Trimming pared 3 bases from V and 2 bases from J, leaving 11 bases between. Here the CDR3 reads CASSHLQGPKNIQYF. As DNA, the CDR3 is TGCGCCAGCAGCCACCTACAGGGCCCCAAAAACATTCAGTACTTC.

The chain links TRBV5-1 to TRBJ1-4; D not certain. V shed 4 bases and J shed 8 bases, with 15 bases lying between them. The CDR3 sequence is 14 residues long. CDR1 and CDR2 from the germline V gene are SGHRS and YFSETQ. CDR3 in DNA: TGCGCCAGCAGCGAGGGTTCCGCCAGGGAAAAACTGTTTTTT. Amino acids: CASSEGSAREKLFF.

The CDR3 region has the DNA TGTGCCAGCAGTATCCGGACGGTGGGGGGTGGGACCCAGTACTTC. Its protein is CASSIRTVGGGTQYF. This chain connects TRBV27 to TRBJ2-5, with a tentative D call TRBD2 (6 bases). With 5 bases removed from V and 7 bases from J, the gap between germline ends came to 20 bases. The CDR3 has 15 amino acids. CDR1 is MNHEY and CDR2 is SMNVEV in the germline V gene (reference sequence).

The rearrangement uses TRBV3-1 (or the pseudogene TRBV3-2) and TRBJ2-7; no firm D call. V lost 1 base, J lost 3 bases, and 7 bases lay in between. The CDR3 sequence is 13 residues long. Germline V gene data show CDR1 as LGHDT and CDR2 as YNNKEL (reference sequence). The CDR3 sequence is CASSQALDYEQYF. The CDR3 DNA sequence: TGTGCCAGCAGCCAAGCCCTAGACTACGAGCAGTACTTC.

The chain uses TRBV5-8 and TRBJ1-5; 10 bases are a match to TRBD1. The germline CDR1 and CDR2 sequences are SGHTS and YDEGEE. J lost 6 bases, V lost 4 bases, and 7 bases had no gene match. The CDR3 is 15 residues long. This CDR3 reads CASSPRTGGFQPQHF. In DNA, the CDR3 is TGTGCCAGCAGCCCCCGGACAGGGGGTTTTCAGCCCCAGCATTTT.

This clone came up once. The chain combines TRBV11-2 with TRBJ1-2, with a possible D match to TRBD1 (6 bases). Germline assignment: CDR1 SGHAT and CDR2 FQNNGV. V dropped 4 bases and J dropped 6 bases, with 12 bases sitting between them. This CDR3 is 13 amino acids long. For the CDR3, the DNA is TGTGCCAGCAGCTCAAACAGGGTAAATGGCTACACCTTC. As protein: CASSSNRVNGYTF.

The V gene is TRBV9, the J gene TRBJ2-6, with D possibly being TRBD1 (6 bases). This CDR3 has 17 residues. Germline CDR1 and CDR2: SGDLS and YYNGEE. V lost 0 bases and J 0 bases, leaving 10 bases between the germline ends. The CDR3 here is CASSVAEGGSGANVLTF. The CDR3 DNA reads TGTGCCAGCAGCGTAGCTGAAGGGGGCTCTGGGGCCAACGTCCTGACTTTC.

This chain connects TRBV7-9 to TRBJ2-5; possible D gene TRBD2, 5 bases. This CDR3 is 13 amino acids long. Germline V gene data show CDR1 as SEHNR and CDR2 as FQNEAQ (reference sequence). Trimming removed 5 bases at V and 7 bases at J, with 14 bases between. Here the CDR3 reads CASSRTDSWTQYF. In DNA form, the CDR3 reads TGTGCCAGCAGCCGGACGGACTCGTGGACCCAGTACTTC.

The rearrangement uses TRBV5-6 and TRBJ2-1, with D perhaps matching TRBD2 (6 bases). This CDR3 has 15 residues. Trimming took 0 bases from V and 4 from J, leaving 11 bases between them. The germline V gene has CDR1 SGHDT and CDR2 YYEEEE. The CDR3 nucleotides are TGTGCCAGCAGCTTGGATGGTAGCGGATACAATGAGCAGTTCTTC. As protein: CASSLDGSGYNEQFF.

The chain couples TRBV28 to TRBJ2-6; 8 positions match TRBD2. The CDR3 has 16 residues. The germline V gene encodes CDR1 MDHEN and CDR2 SYDVKM. With V trimmed by 8 bases and J by 0 bases, 6 bases remained unmatched. DNA of the CDR3: TGTGCCAGCCGGGGGGGGACCTACTCTGGGGCCAACGTCCTGACTTTC. It encodes CASRGGTYSGANVLTF.